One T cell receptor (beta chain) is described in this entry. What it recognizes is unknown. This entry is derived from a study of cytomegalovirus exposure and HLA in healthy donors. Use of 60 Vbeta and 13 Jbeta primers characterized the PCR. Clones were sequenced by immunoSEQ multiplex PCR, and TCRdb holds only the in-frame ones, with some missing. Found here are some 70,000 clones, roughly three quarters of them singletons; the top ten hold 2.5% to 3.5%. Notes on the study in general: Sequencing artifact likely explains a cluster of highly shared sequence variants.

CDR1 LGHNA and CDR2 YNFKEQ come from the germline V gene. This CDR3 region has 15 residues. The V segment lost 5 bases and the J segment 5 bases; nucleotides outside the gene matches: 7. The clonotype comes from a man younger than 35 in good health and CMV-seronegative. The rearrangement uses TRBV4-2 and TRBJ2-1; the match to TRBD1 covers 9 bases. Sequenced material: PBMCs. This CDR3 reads CASSSLGDRDNEQFF. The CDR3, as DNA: TGTGCCAGCAGCTCCCTGGGGGACAGGGACAATGAGCAGTTCTTC.